This TCR beta chain is drawn from a study of shared clonotypes between healthy human individuals. Measured with immunoSEQ multiplex PCR; TCRdb has only the in-frame clones, and not every one. The data contain a few million clones, just over 90% of them singletons. CDR1 is KGHSH, CDR2 LQKENI, per germline. The V gene lost 3 bases and the J gene lost 6 bases, with 11 bases spanning the gap. This CDR3 has 13 residues. Sample: naive CD4+ T cells sorted from blood. Subset: CD45RA+ positively selected. The TCR was taken from a man between 18 and 29 years old in good health. This rearrangement joins TRBV18 to TRBJ1-1; D unresolved. The DNA for the CDR3 is TGTGCCAGCTCACCGGACTATCGCCCTGAAGCTTTCTTT. Amino acid sequence: CASSPDYRPEAFF.